This paragraph reports one TCR beta chain. Its cognate antigen has yet to be identified. No qualities accompany the bases; no much larger clone lies one base away. This entry belongs to a study of blood T cell repertoires in COVID-19 (dated by TCRdb to the early 2020s). Study-wide context: Samples from collaborators originated in the United States, Italy and Spain and spanned both the acute and convalescent phases of COVID-19. Where available, HLA class I and class II types were obtained from metadata supplied by the sample provider rather than from assay-based typing. The samples were drawn from two sources: the first 160 participants of the ongoing ImmuneRACE study, and fewer than 1,500 subjects contributed by 6 global collaborators. The material from the prospective study consisted of cDNA or gDNA derived from T cells, B-cell-depleted T cells, or PBMCs. The sample metadata nearly always contained a de-identified subject ID, COVID-19 status, age in years and sex. The repertoires were made available in a free public database intended to serve as a resource for research on the immune response to SARS-CoV-2. Subjects who had been exposed to COVID-19, were actively infected with it, or had recovered from it provided the deeply sampled blood TCRbeta repertoires that made up the dataset. Findings and caveats that apply to the study as a whole: The amount of clinical and demographic metadata varied by source and participant and was provided uncurated.

One collaborating source in Seattle enrolled patients during active infection and followed them longitudinally through the course of disease. The collaborating institutions used their own protocols to collect whole blood in K2EDTA tubes. For TCRbeta analysis, collaborator samples were shipped as frozen whole blood, as isolated PBMCs, or as DNA extracted from either sample type. TCRbeta CDR3 regions were amplified from genomic DNA by means of the immunoSEQ Assay, a bias-controlled multiplex PCR. Per the authors' processing: The number of nucleated cells in each sample was estimated by amplification of reference gene primers within the assay. To quantify the absolute abundance of each unique TCRbeta CDR3 rearrangement, sequence reads were collapsed and filtered. For each sample, productive Simpson clonality was calculated as the square root of Simpson's diversity index over productive rearrangements. TCRdb stores this immuneACCESS table with in-frame sequences only. Part of the clones is absent; in the studies checked, under half of the shortfall reflects unresolved V genes, and no reason is known for the rest. V, J and clone size are those of that table, while D and trimming were read from the DNA. Here the sample has approximately 250,000 clones; 80% to 90% occur a single time. The ten most abundant clones make up roughly a tenth of the sample.

The CDR3 runs 14 amino acids, cysteine and phenylalanine included. Only the CDR3 DNA stays, 42 bases, in frame from base 1. Trimming takes 7 bases from V and 4 bases from J, and the germline ends sit 16 bases apart. As encoded in the germline V gene (reference sequence), CDR1 is LNHDA while CDR2 is SQIVND. The chain couples TRBV19 to TRBJ1-1, with the D segment identity uncertain. The specimen sequenced was peripheral blood. The sequence derives from an older woman with COVID-19, enrolled during active disease. The bases are TGTGCCAGTAAAAGACTGGATCGCGGCACTGAAGCTTTCTTT. It translates as CASKRLDRGTEAFF. Extended through the reference TRBV19 and TRBJ1-1 proteins, this CDR3 yields the full variable domain: DGGITQSPKYLFRKEGQNVTLSCEQNLNHDAMYWYRQDPGQGLRLIYYSQIVNDFQKGDIAEGYSVSREKKESFPLTVTSAQKNPTAFYLCASKRLDRGTEAFFGQGTRLTVV.